Listed below are T cell receptor beta chains from one sample, sequenced in a study of CD8+ T cells in alopecia areata. Clones were sequenced by immunoSEQ multiplex PCR, and TCRdb holds only the in-frame ones, with some missing. The sample includes about 210,000 clones, over 60% of them seen just once. Sequencing used CD4+ T cells sorted from blood, obtained at week 4, from a patient treated with tofacitinib. The receptors stem from a human donor with alopecia areata. Each CDR3 is given with its conserved first and last residue. D genes are given only for firm matches. Clone size appears in some rows only: once, few, many, or a class for an expanded clone.

cdr3_aa,cdr3_nt,v_call,j_call,clone_size,d_call
CASSYFQDPGSQPQHF,TGTGCCAGCAGTTACTTCCAAGATCCGGGAAGTCAGCCCCAGCATTTT,TRBV6-6,TRBJ1-5,NA,NA
CASSQAVGADTQYF,TGCGCCAGCAGCCAAGCGGTGGGGGCAGATACGCAGTATTTT,TRBV4-3,TRBJ2-3,once,NA
CASSLASGAGETQYF,TGTGCCAGCAGCCTGGCGTCGGGGGCAGGGGAGACCCAGTACTTC,TRBV7-2,TRBJ2-5,NA,NA
CASSNEGAGGEQYF,TGTGCCAGCAGTAACGAGGGAGCGGGTGGCGAGCAGTACTTC,TRBV2,TRBJ2-7,NA,NA
CASSLFGTAFYTF,TGTGCCAGCAGTTTATTCGGTACAGCTTTCTACACCTTC,TRBV27,TRBJ1-2,NA,NA
CASSQSRRADENEQFF,TGCGCCAGCAGTCAATCGAGGCGCGCTGACGAGAATGAGCAGTTCTTC,TRBV23-1,TRBJ2-1,few,NA
CASSLAPTEAFF,TGTGCCAGCAGCTTAGCCCCCACTGAAGCTTTCTTT,TRBV7-9,TRBJ1-1,NA,NA
CASSLKGGGYNEQFF,TGTGCCAGCAGCTTAAAGGGCGGGGGGTACAATGAGCAGTTCTTC,TRBV7-9,TRBJ2-1,few,TRBD2
CASSQESDLQTQYF,TGTGCCAGCAGCCAAGAATCCGATCTTCAGACCCAGTACTTC,TRBV4-2,TRBJ2-5,NA,NA
CASSDPGGFHGYTF,TGTGCCAGCAGTGACCCAGGGGGCTTTCATGGCTACACCTTC,TRBV2,TRBJ1-2,NA,TRBD1
CAIRTGTGDSYEQYF,TGTGCCATCAGGACCGGGACAGGGGACTCCTACGAGCAGTACTTC,TRBV10-3,TRBJ2-7,NA,TRBD1
CASSPDGGGYQPQHF,TGTGCCAGCAGCCCAGACGGAGGAGGGTATCAGCCCCAGCATTTT,TRBV7-9,TRBJ1-5,NA,NA
CATSRDLVEGRSYTF,TGTGCCACCAGCAGAGATTTAGTGGAGGGGCGAAGCTACACCTTC,TRBV15,TRBJ1-2,NA,NA
CAAARTGHGNTIYF,TGTGCCGCGGCCCGGACAGGGCACGGAAACACCATATATTTT,TRBV6-5,TRBJ1-3,few,TRBD1
CASRDVRGAASLF,TGTGCCAGCAGGGACGTGCGGGGAGCGGCCTCTCTCTTC,TRBV7-9,TRBJ2-1,few,NA
CASSSPRGEDNEQFF,TGTGCCAGCAGCTCCCCCAGGGGCGAGGACAATGAGCAGTTCTTC,TRBV5-4,TRBJ2-1,NA,NA
CASSVAGRGTEAFF,TGTGCCAGCAGTGTGGCGGGGAGAGGCACTGAAGCTTTCTTT,TRBV6-6,TRBJ1-1,few,NA
CASSLQQATFETQYF,TGTGCCAGCAGCCTTCAACAAGCGACCTTCGAGACCCAGTACTTC,TRBV7-9,TRBJ2-5,NA,NA
CASSLVQGTEAFF,TGTGCCAGCAGCTTAGTGCAGGGCACTGAAGCTTTCTTT,TRBV7-9,TRBJ1-1,NA,NA
CASSQDVRGSTDTQYF,TGCGCCAGCAGCCAAGATGTACGGGGGAGCACAGATACGCAGTATTTT,TRBV4-1,TRBJ2-3,few,NA
CASSQDLGGDRPYGYTF,TGCGCCAGCAGCCAAGATCTGGGTGGAGACAGGCCCTATGGCTACACCTTC,TRBV4-1,TRBJ1-2,few,NA
CASSLLAGTYQETQYF,TGTGCCAGCAGCTTACTAGCGGGGACGTACCAAGAGACCCAGTACTTC,TRBV11-2,TRBJ2-5,NA,TRBD2
CASSSGHYNSPLHF,TGTGCCAGCAGTTCGGGACACTATAATTCACCCCTCCACTTT,TRBV6-5,TRBJ1-6,NA,NA
CASSDSGGAGGTQYF,TGTGCCAGCAGCGATAGCGGGGGGGCCGGAGGTACGCAGTATTTT,TRBV9,TRBJ2-3,once,TRBD2
CASSTTQGSYNEQFF,TGTGCCAGCAGCACAACACAGGGATCCTACAATGAGCAGTTCTTC,TRBV6-5,TRBJ2-1,NA,NA
CASLDLREKLFF,TGTGCCAGCCTCGATCTCAGGGAAAAACTGTTTTTT,TRBV2,TRBJ1-4,NA,NA
CASSLGWGARYGYTF,TGTGCCAGCAGCTTAGGCTGGGGCGCAAGGTATGGCTACACCTTC,TRBV13,TRBJ1-2,few,NA
CASSSGPSLGEQYF,TGTGCCAGCAGTTCCGGACCCTCCCTAGGCGAGCAGTACTTC,TRBV2,TRBJ2-7,NA,NA
CASSQDWAIGERGLTKNIQYF,TGCGCCAGCAGCCAAGACTGGGCGATAGGGGAGAGAGGGCTGACCAAAAACATTCAGTACTTC,TRBV4-3,TRBJ2-4,NA,NA
CASSLDSSSYEQYF,TGTGCCAGCAGCTTAGATTCAAGCTCCTACGAGCAGTACTTC,TRBV7-2,TRBJ2-7,NA,NA
CASSLQGIGYTF,TGTGCCAGCAGCTTGCAGGGGATTGGCTACACCTTC,TRBV5-5,TRBJ1-2,NA,NA
CASTGGGGSTEAFF,TGTGCCAGCACCGGAGGCGGGGGTAGCACTGAAGCTTTCTTT,TRBV7-9,TRBJ1-1,NA,NA
CAWSPGGTGLFF,TGTGCCTGGAGTCCAGGGGGTACCGGACTGTTTTTT,TRBV30,TRBJ1-4,NA,TRBD1
CASSLATGLRSYEQYF,TGTGCCAGCAGCTTGGCTACGGGACTAAGATCCTACGAGCAGTACTTC,TRBV5-4,TRBJ2-7,NA,TRBD2
CASSPGQGLTGANVLTF,TGTGCCAGCTCACCCGGACAGGGCCTCACTGGGGCCAACGTCCTGACTTTC,TRBV18,TRBJ2-6,NA,TRBD1